This T cell receptor beta chain was captured by sequencing in a study of blood T cell repertoires in COVID-19. Clones were sequenced by immunoSEQ multiplex PCR, and TCRdb holds only the in-frame ones, with some missing. Seen here are 100,000 to 150,000 clones, approximately 80% observed once, and the top ten hold 9.5% to 10%. From germline, CDR1 is MNHEY and CDR2 SVGAGI. The V end was cut by 6 bases, the J end by 5 bases, with 11 bases between. This CDR3 contains 13 residues. The genes are TRBV6-5 and TRBJ1-5; D not resolved. Sequences were obtained from peripheral blood. The clonotype comes from a man aged 35 to 55 with active or convalescent COVID-19. The CDR3, as DNA: TGTGCCAGCAGCTCCCACAAAGATCAGCCCCAGCATTTT. This encodes CASSSHKDQPQHF.